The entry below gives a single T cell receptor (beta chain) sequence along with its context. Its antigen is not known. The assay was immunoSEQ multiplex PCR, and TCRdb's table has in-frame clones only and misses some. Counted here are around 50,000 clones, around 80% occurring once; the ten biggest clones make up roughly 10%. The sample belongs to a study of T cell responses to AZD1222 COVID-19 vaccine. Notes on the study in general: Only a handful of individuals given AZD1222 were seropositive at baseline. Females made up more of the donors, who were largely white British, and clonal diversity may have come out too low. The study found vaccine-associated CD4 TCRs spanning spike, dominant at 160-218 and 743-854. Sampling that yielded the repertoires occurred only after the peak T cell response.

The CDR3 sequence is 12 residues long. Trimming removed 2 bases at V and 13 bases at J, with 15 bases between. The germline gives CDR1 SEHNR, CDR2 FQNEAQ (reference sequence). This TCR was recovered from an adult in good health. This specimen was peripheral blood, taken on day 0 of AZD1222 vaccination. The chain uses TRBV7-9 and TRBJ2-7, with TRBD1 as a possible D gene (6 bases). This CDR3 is CASSLIRDNLYF. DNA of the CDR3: TGTGCCAGCAGCTTAATCCGGGACAATCTATACTTC.